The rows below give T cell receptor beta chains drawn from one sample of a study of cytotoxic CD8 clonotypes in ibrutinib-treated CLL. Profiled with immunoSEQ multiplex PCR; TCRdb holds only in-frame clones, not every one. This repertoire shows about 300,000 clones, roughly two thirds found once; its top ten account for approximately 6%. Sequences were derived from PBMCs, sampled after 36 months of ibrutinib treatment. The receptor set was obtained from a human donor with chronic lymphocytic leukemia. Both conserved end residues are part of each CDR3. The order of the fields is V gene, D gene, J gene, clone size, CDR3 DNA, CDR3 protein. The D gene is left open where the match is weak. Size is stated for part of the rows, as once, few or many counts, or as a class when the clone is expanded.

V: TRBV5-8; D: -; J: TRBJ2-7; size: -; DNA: TGTGCCAGCAGCCAAAGATCGAACCGAGGGTACTTC; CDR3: CASSQRSNRGYF
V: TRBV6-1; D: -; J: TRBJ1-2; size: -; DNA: TGTGCCAGCAGTGACGACTGGCACGTTAACTATGGCTACACCTTC; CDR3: CASSDDWHVNYGYTF
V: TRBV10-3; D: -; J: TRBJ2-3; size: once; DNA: TGTGCCATCTCCTACCAATTAAGCACAGATACGCAGTATTTT; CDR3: CAISYQLSTDTQYF
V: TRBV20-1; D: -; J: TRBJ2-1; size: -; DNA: TGCAGTGCTAAACAGGGTTTTGGGCGGTTCTTC; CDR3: CSAKQGFGRFF
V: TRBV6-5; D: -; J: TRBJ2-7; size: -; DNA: TGTGCCAGCAGACCAAACAGAGGCCTCCCCTACGAGCAGTACTTC; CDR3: CASRPNRGLPYEQYF
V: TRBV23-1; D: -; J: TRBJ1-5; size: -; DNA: TGCGCCAGCAGTCAATCGGGACAAAATCCACCCCTCAATCAGCCCCAGCATTTT; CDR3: CASSQSGQNPPLNQPQHF
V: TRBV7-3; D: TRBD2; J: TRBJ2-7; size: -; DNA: TGTGCCAGCAGCCCGCGGGGCGGGAGCTCCTACGAGCAGTACTTC; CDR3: CASSPRGGSSYEQYF
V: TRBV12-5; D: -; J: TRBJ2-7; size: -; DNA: TGTGCTAGTGGTTTGGTGGTTTCGGCAGATTCCTACGAGCAGTACTTC; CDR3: CASGLVVSADSYEQYF
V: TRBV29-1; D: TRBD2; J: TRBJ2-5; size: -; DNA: TGCAGCGTTGAGTCACTAGCGGGACCTGGGGCCCAGTACTTC; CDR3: CSVESLAGPGAQYF
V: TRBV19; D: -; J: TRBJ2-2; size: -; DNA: TGTGCCAGTAGTGGGTACGGACAGAACACCGGGGAGCTGTTTTTT; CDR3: CASSGYGQNTGELFF
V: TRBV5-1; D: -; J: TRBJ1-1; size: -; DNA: TGCGCCAGCAGCGTGGTAGGTGAGAACACTGAAGCTTTCTTT; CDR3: CASSVVGENTEAFF
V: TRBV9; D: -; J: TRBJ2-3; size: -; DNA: TGTGCCAGCAGCCCCCGAGATACGCAGTATTTT; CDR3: CASSPRDTQYF
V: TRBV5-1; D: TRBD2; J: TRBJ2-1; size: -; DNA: TGCGCCAGCAGCTGGGGTCTAGCGGGAGGGGGCTACAATGAGCAGTTCTTC; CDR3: CASSWGLAGGGYNEQFF
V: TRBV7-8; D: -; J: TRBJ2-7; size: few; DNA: TGTGCCAGCAGCAGCTTAGGCTTGAGGATCCCCCTCTACGAGCAGTACTTC; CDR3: CASSSLGLRIPLYEQYF
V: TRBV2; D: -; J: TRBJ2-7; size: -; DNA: TGTGCCAGCAGTGAAGCAGGATACTACTACGAGCAGTACTTC; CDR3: CASSEAGYYYEQYF
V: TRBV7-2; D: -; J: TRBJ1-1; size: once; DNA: TGTGCCAGCAGCTTCTCTGGGGGGAGGAGCACTGAAGCTTTCTTT; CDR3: CASSFSGGRSTEAFF
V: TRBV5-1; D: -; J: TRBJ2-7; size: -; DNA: TGCGCCAGCCCTGAGCAGTACTTC; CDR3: CASPEQYF
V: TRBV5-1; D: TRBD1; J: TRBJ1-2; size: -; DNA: TGCGCCAGCAGCTTATACACAGGGGGCCCCACGCGTAGCTACACCTTC; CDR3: CASSLYTGGPTRSYTF
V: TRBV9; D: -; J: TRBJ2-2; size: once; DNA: TGTGCCAGCAGCGTTTCGGAGTTGGGCGGGGAGCTGTTTTTT; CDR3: CASSVSELGGELFF
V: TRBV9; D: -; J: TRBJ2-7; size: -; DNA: TGTGCCAGCAGCGTAGGAGATGGGGCCGAGCAGTACTTC; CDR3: CASSVGDGAEQYF
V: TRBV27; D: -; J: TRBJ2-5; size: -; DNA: TGTGCCAGCAGTTTACACCGGGCCTCAGGGCGAGAGACCCAGTACTTC; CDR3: CASSLHRASGRETQYF
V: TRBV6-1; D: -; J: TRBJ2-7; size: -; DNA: TGTGCCAGCACCATTCCAGGTTCCTACGAGCAGTACTTC; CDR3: CASTIPGSYEQYF
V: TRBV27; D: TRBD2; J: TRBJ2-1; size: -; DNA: TGTGCCAGCAGTTTAACAGCGGGAGAGGTCTACAATGAGCAGTTCTTC; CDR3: CASSLTAGEVYNEQFF
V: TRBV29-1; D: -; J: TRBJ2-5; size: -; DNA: TGCAGCGTTGATAAGGAGGGGTTGGAGACCCAGTACTTC; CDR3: CSVDKEGLETQYF
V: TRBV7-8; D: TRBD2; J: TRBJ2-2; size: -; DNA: TGTGCCAGCAGCTTACGTGGTCTAGCGGGAGGCCAGAACACCGGGGAGCTGTTTTTT; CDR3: CASSLRGLAGGQNTGELFF
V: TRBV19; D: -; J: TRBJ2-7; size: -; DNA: TGTGCCAGTAGTAATGGACGGGCGCAGGCCTACGAGCAGTACTTC; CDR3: CASSNGRAQAYEQYF
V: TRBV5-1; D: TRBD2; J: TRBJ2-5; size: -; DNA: TGCGCCAGCAGCTCGCAGGGTGCGGGAGGGGGAGAGACCCAGTACTTC; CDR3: CASSSQGAGGGETQYF
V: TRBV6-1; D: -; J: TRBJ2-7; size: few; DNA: TGTGCCAGCAAGAACTACGAGCAGTACTTC; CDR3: CASKNYEQYF
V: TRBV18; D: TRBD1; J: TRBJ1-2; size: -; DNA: TGTGCCAGCTCACCAGGGATCAGGGACAGGCATGCGCTTAACTATGGCTACACCTTC; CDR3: CASSPGIRDRHALNYGYTF
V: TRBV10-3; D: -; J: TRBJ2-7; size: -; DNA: TGTGCCACCATGGCAGGGGAGTACGAGCAGTACTTC; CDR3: CATMAGEYEQYF
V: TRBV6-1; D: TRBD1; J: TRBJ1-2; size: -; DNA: TGTGCCAGCAGTGAACCCGGGACAGTCGGCTATGGCTACACCTTC; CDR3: CASSEPGTVGYGYTF
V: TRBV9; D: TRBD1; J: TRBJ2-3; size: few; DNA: TGTGCCAGCAGCGTAGGGACAGGGGGCACAGATACGCAGTATTTT; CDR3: CASSVGTGGTDTQYF
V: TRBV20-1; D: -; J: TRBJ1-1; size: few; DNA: TGCAGTGCCGGGGACCCCACTGAAGCTTTCTTT; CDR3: CSAGDPTEAFF
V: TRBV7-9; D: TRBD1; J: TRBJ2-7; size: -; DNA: TGTGCCAGCAGCTATGGACAGGGGGTGTACGAGCAGTACTTC; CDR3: CASSYGQGVYEQYF
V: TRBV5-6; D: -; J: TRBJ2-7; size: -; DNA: TGTGCCAGCAGCCCAAAACCCGTTAGCTCCTACGAGCAGTACTTC; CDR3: CASSPKPVSSYEQYF
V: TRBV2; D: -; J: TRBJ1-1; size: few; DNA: TGTGCCAGCAGTGAAGTCAGGGGTTCTGAAGCTTTCTTT; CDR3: CASSEVRGSEAFF
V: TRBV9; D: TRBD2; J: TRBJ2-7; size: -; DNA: TGTGCCAGCAGCGCGGGACTAGACCACTACGAGCAGTACTTC; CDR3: CASSAGLDHYEQYF
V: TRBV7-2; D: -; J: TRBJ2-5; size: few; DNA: TGTGCCAGCAGCTCCCTGACGGTACAAGAGACCCAGTACTTC; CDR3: CASSSLTVQETQYF
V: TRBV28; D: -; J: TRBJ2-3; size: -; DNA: TGTGCCAGCAGTTCTCCCCATAACAGGGGGGGGATCACAGATACGCAGTATTTT; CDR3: CASSSPHNRGGITDTQYF
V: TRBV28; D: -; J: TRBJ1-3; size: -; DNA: TGTGCCAGCAGGGTTTGGGGAAACACCATATATTTT; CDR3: CASRVWGNTIYF
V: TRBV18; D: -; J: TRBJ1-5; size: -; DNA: TGTGCCAGCTCACCAGGCCCAGGGAAGGTTGGCAATCAGCCCCAGCATTTT; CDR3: CASSPGPGKVGNQPQHF
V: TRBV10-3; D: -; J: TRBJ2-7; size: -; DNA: TGTGCCATCAAAAGCGGGGGGACAGGGAGTAGGCACGAGCAGTACTTC; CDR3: CAIKSGGTGSRHEQYF